Listed below are T cell receptor beta chains from one sample, sequenced in a study of cytomegalovirus exposure and HLA in healthy donors. Clones were read by immunoSEQ multiplex PCR, and TCRdb kept only the in-frame ones, dropping some. The sample has about 91,000 clones; under 75% are singletons. Material for sequencing was PBMCs. These receptors all come from a female donor in good health and CMV-seronegative. Each CDR3 is given with its conserved first and last residue. D genes are given only for firm matches. The size of a clone is reported for some rows only, either as once, few or many, or as a class for expanded clones.

J gene,clone size,V gene,D gene,CDR3 protein,CDR3 DNA
TRBJ2-1,NA,TRBV7-2,TRBD2,CASSLELAGGEQFF,TGTGCCAGCAGCTTGGAACTAGCGGGGGGTGAGCAGTTCTTC
TRBJ2-3,NA,TRBV9,NA,CASSDQAVGPSGVANF,TGTGCCAGCAGCGACCAGGCAGTAGGGCCTTCGGGAGTAGCCAATTTT
TRBJ1-1,few,TRBV7-9,NA,CASSTPTGPKGTEAFF,TGTGCCAGCAGCACCCCTACAGGGCCGAAGGGCACTGAAGCTTTCTTT
TRBJ2-2,NA,TRBV28,TRBD2,CASSLLTSGYMTGELFF,TGTGCCAGCAGTTTACTGACTAGCGGTTATATGACCGGGGAGCTGTTTTTT
TRBJ2-3,NA,TRBV6-4,NA,CASSDSQGPTDTQYF,TGTGCCAGCAGTGACTCGCAGGGGCCCACAGATACGCAGTATTTT
TRBJ2-7,NA,TRBV7-2,NA,CASSANGYEQYF,TGTGCCAGCAGCGCAAACGGGTACGAGCAGTACTTC
TRBJ2-1,NA,TRBV4-1,NA,CASSQGRERKNEQFF,TGCGCCAGCAGCCAAGGACGGGAGCGGAAAAATGAGCAGTTCTTC
TRBJ2-1,NA,TRBV7-3,TRBD2,CASRKGNLAGQVDEQFF,TGTGCCAGCAGAAAGGGAAATCTAGCGGGACAAGTGGATGAGCAGTTCTTC
TRBJ1-1,NA,TRBV30,NA,CAWSQGTNTEAFF,TGTGCCTGGAGTCAGGGGACGAACACTGAAGCTTTCTTT
TRBJ2-1,few,TRBV7-8,NA,CASRLSSFGDEQFF,TGTGCCAGCAGACTAAGTTCCTTTGGCGATGAGCAGTTCTTC